This T cell receptor beta chain was identified in a study of monozygotic twins with inflammatory bowel disease. The CDR3 spans 14 residues. Germline CDR1 reads MNHEY; CDR2 reads SVGAGI. TCRdb re-called the 5' RACE reads and shows each CDR3 protein once, DNA omitted. Recorded for this sample: about 380,000 distinct CDR3 sequences. The sequencing input was blood. The chain is built from TRBV6-5 and TRBJ2-1; TCRdb calls TRBD2, which cannot be checked without DNA. This receptor was taken from a human donor with ulcerative colitis or Crohn's disease, or a healthy co-twin of an affected twin (not recorded which). The CDR3 here is CASSYSLAVNEQFF.